The clone carrying this TCR beta chain was found once. The table came from immunoSEQ multiplex PCR; TCRdb's copy has only in-frame clones and leaves some out. The sample carries about 270,000 clones, about 89% recorded once. Participants were aged about 18 to 95 years, lived in 24 US areas, and enrolled virtually. Germline V CDR1 and CDR2: SQVTM, ANQGSEA. V lost 5 bases and J lost 6, with 11 bases in between. The CDR3 is 13 residues long. This sample is drawn from a study of blood T cell repertoires in COVID-19. V gene TRBV29-1 combines with J gene TRBJ1-6; D remains unclear. The sample comprised PBMCs or T cells enriched from blood (not recorded which). The sequence derives from a woman between 18 and 30 years old who had recovered from COVID-19. The CDR3 loop is CSVSEEANSPLHF. The CDR3 nucleotides read TGCAGCGTTTCGGAAGAGGCTAATTCACCCCTCCACTTT. Complete variable domain (other parts from reference TRBV29-1 and TRBJ1-6): SAVISQKPSRDICQRGTSLTIQCQVDSQVTMMFWYRQQPGQSLTLIATANQGSEATYESGFVIDKFPISRPNLTFSTLTVSNMSPEDSSIYLCSVSEEANSPLHFGNGTRLTVT.